These 22 T cell receptor beta chains came from one sample sequenced in a study of T cell responses to AZD1222 COVID-19 vaccine. Measured with immunoSEQ multiplex PCR; TCRdb has only the in-frame clones, and not every one. The data show more than 85,000 clones, approximately 83% seen once. This specimen consisted of peripheral blood, obtained on day 0 of AZD1222 vaccination. These receptors were obtained from an adult in good health.

The chain recombines TRBV5-6 with TRBJ2-7; either TRBD1 or TRBD2 may supply D (5 bases each). The CDR3 consists of 12 residues. The V gene lost 4 bases and the J gene lost 8 bases, with 13 bases spanning the gap. CDR1 is SGHDT and CDR2 is YYEEEE in the germline V gene. The CDR3 DNA reads TGTGCCAGCAGCGGAACTAGGGGCAAGCAGTACTTC. This gives the protein CASSGTRGKQYF.

V is TRBV30 and J is TRBJ1-1; no clear D gene. V shed 6 bases and J shed 1 base, with 6 bases lying between them. The CDR3 length is 11 residues. Germline V CDR1 and CDR2: GTSNPN, SVGIG (reference sequence). DNA for the CDR3: TGTGCCTGTGAGAGGAACACTGAAGCTTTCTTT. It encodes CACERNTEAFF.

This rearrangement joins TRBV28 to TRBJ1-2; no reliable D call. Germline CDR1 reads MDHEN; CDR2 reads SYDVKM. The CDR3 loop spans 11 amino acids. Between the trimmed V and J ends, which lost 5 bases and 3 bases, there was a span of 4 bases. The CDR3 region is CASSPYYGYTF. As DNA, the CDR3 is TGTGCCAGCAGTCCGTACTATGGCTACACCTTC.

The CDR3 coding sequence is TGTGCCAGCTACAGGGAATTGGGAAACACCATATATTTT. Translating gives CASYRELGNTIYF. The V call is TRBV18, the J call TRBJ1-3, with D possibly TRBD1 on 6 matching bases. Trimming left V 7 bases short and J 4 bases short, with 11 bases between. Germline CDR1 is KGHSH and CDR2 is LQKENI. This CDR3 region has 13 residues.

This clone was found a few times. This chain joins TRBV9 and TRBJ2-1; D call uncertain. The germline V gene encodes CDR1 SGDLS and CDR2 YYNGEE. The CDR3 length is 15 residues. V dropped 0 bases and J dropped 4 bases, with 11 bases sitting between them. CDR3 sequence (DNA): TGTGCCAGCAGCGTAGTAGGCGACCTATACAATGAGCAGTTCTTC. It translates to CASSVVGDLYNEQFF.

V and J are TRBV5-1 and TRBJ2-1; D is perhaps TRBD2 (5 bases). In germline, CDR1 is SGHRS, CDR2 YFSETQ. This CDR3 comprises 13 residues. Trimming removed 3 bases from V and 9 bases from J, with 13 bases in between. In DNA, the CDR3 is TGCGCCAGCAGCTCCGGAGCTGGGAGTGAGCAGTTCTTC. It codes for CASSSGAGSEQFF.

The chain joins TRBV6-5 to TRBJ1-5; D not resolved. This CDR3 is built from 15 residues. Germline V gives CDR1 MNHEY, CDR2 SVGAGI. Trimming cost V 2 bases and J 4 bases, with 12 bases left between them. The CDR3 sequence: CASSYQRRANQPQHF. The DNA for the CDR3 is TGTGCCAGCAGTTACCAACGGAGGGCGAATCAGCCCCAGCATTTT.

This rearrangement joins TRBV7-8 to TRBJ2-1; 9 bases map to TRBD1. CDR3 length equals 14 residues. The germline V gene has CDR1 SGHVS and CDR2 FQNEAQ. Germline trimming cut 5 bases from V and 6 bases from J; bases unmatched to any gene: 5. The CDR3 DNA reads TGTGCCAGCAGCCGTGGGACAGGGAGCAATGAGCAGTTCTTC. It codes for CASSRGTGSNEQFF.

The sample holds a few counts of this clone. This sequence joins TRBV7-9 and TRBJ1-1; no clear D gene. CDR1 and CDR2 from the germline V gene are SEHNR and FQNEAQ (reference sequence). Trimming shortened V by 1 base and J by 1 base, and 4 bases separated the two germline ends. This CDR3 has 13 residues. CDR3 sequence: CASSLDPNTEAFF. CDR3 sequence (DNA): TGTGCCAGCAGCTTAGACCCGAACACTGAAGCTTTCTTT.

V gene TRBV7-9 combines with J gene TRBJ1-1; D uncertain. Looked up from germline, CDR1 is SEHNR and CDR2 is FQNEAQ (reference sequence). V lost 5 bases and J 4 bases, leaving 17 bases between the germline ends. The CDR3 contains 15 residues. The CDR3 is CASSPKVRLGTEAFF. The CDR3 DNA follows: TGTGCCAGCAGCCCGAAGGTTCGCCTGGGCACTGAAGCTTTCTTT.

The chain combines TRBV13 with TRBJ1-2; weak D call: TRBD1 (6 bases). The CDR3 has 14 residues. Germline V lookup: CDR1 PRHDT, CDR2 FYEKMQ (reference sequence). The germline V and J ends were trimmed by 5 bases and 0 bases, with 10 bases remaining between them. The CDR3 loop reads CASSIGQTNYGYTF. CDR3 nucleotides: TGTGCCAGCAGCATCGGACAGACTAACTATGGCTACACCTTC.

The rearrangement uses TRBV4-2 and TRBJ2-3; 9 bases line up with TRBD2. CDR3 length: 16 amino acids. Germline lookup yields CDR1 LGHNA and CDR2 YNFKEQ. The V gene end was trimmed by 0 bases and the J gene end by 4 bases; junction bases not matched to a gene: 5. This CDR3 is CASSQEASGAPDTQYF. CDR3 sequence (DNA): TGTGCCAGCAGCCAAGAGGCTAGCGGGGCGCCAGATACGCAGTATTTT.

The chain carries TRBV28 and TRBJ2-3, with a weak D call TRBD1 (6 bases). The CDR3 contains 13 residues. V lost 6 bases and J 3 bases, leaving 10 bases between the germline ends. Germline V gene lookup returns CDR1 MDHEN and CDR2 SYDVKM. Written as DNA, the CDR3 is TGTGCCAGCAGATTACAGGGTACAGATACGCAGTATTTT. Translated, it gives CASRLQGTDTQYF. The full variable domain, with the rest looked up from reference TRBV28 and TRBJ2-3, is DVKVTQSSRYLVKRTGEKVFLECVQDMDHENMFWYRQDPGLGLRLIYFSYDVKMKEKGDIPEGYSVSREKKERFSLILESASTNQTSMYLCASRLQGTDTQYFGPGTRLTVL.

The gene calls are TRBV4-1 and TRBJ1-4; D is perhaps TRBD1 (5 bases). Trimming removed 1 base from V and 6 bases from J, with 12 bases in between. CDR3 size: 15 residues. Germline-derived CDR1 and CDR2 are MGHRA and YSYEKL. This chain's CDR3 is CASSQGSGTYEKLFF. CDR3 in DNA: TGCGCCAGCAGCCAAGGATCGGGGACCTATGAAAAACTGTTTTTT.

The rearrangement uses TRBV5-1 and TRBJ2-1; the D is unclear. Trimming shortened V by 0 bases and J by 4 bases, and 5 bases separated the two germline ends. Germline V gene sequence: CDR1 SGHRS, CDR2 YFSETQ. The CDR3 spans 13 residues. The CDR3 nucleotides are TGCGCCAGCAGCTTGGGAGCTTACAATGAGCAGTTCTTC. Encoded protein: CASSLGAYNEQFF.

This sequence joins TRBV5-5 and TRBJ2-1; 9 nucleotides align to TRBD2. Germline lookup yields CDR1 SGHKS and CDR2 YYEKEE (reference sequence). The V and J ends lost 4 bases and 2 bases, in that order; junction bases with no gene match: 10. The CDR3 spans 17 residues. CDR3 coding DNA: TGTGCCAGCAGCCAGGGGAGTAGCGGGAGAACCTACAATGAGCAGTTCTTC. This translates into CASSQGSSGRTYNEQFF.

The chain joins TRBV3-1 (or the pseudogene TRBV3-2) to TRBJ2-1, with 7 bases aligning to TRBD1. The trim removed 0 bases at V and 4 bases at J, leaving 6 bases unmatched. The CDR3 is 16 amino acids. Germline V lookup: CDR1 LGHDT, CDR2 YNNKEL (reference sequence). The CDR3 DNA follows: TGTGCCAGCAGCCAAGATGGTCCGGGACAGTACAATGAGCAGTTCTTC. As protein: CASSQDGPGQYNEQFF.

The V call is TRBV27, the J call TRBJ1-2; no reliable D call. The CDR3 spans 13 residues. Germline V lookup: CDR1 MNHEY, CDR2 SMNVEV (reference sequence). Trimming pared 3 bases from V and 8 bases from J, leaving 13 bases between. The CDR3 region is CASSLRPEGGYTF. CDR3 DNA: TGTGCCAGCAGTTTGCGACCAGAGGGCGGCTACACCTTC.

The rearrangement uses TRBV27 and TRBJ2-2, with TRBD1 identical over 9 bases. Trimming removed 7 bases from V and 3 bases from J; junction bases left unmatched: 3. The CDR3 has 14 amino acids. From germline, CDR1 is MNHEY and CDR2 SMNVEV (reference sequence). CDR3 bases: TGTGCCAGCACCCGGGACAGGGACACCGGGGAGCTGTTTTTT. As protein: CASTRDRDTGELFF.

For the CDR3, the DNA is TGCGCCAGCAGCTTGACGGCAGGGGTCATCGAGCAGTACTTC. It translates to CASSLTAGVIEQYF. The chain combines TRBV5-1 with TRBJ2-7; tentatively, D is TRBD1 (6 bases). The V end was cut by 1 base, the J end by 6 bases, with 14 bases between. From germline, CDR1 is SGHRS and CDR2 YFSETQ. This CDR3 region has 14 residues.

In its sample, this clone was seen a few times. The V and J genes are TRBV12-3 or TRBV12-4 and TRBJ1-4, with 9 bases that match TRBD1. Germline trimming cut 5 bases from V and 8 bases from J; bases unmatched to any gene: 3. The CDR3 sequence is 13 residues long. CDR3 coding DNA: TGTGCCAGCAGTACAGGGGGCGAGGAAAAACTGTTTTTT. It yields the protein CASSTGGEEKLFF.

The CDR3 here is CATGGDTVRPQHF. The CDR3 DNA sequence: TGTGCCACCGGGGGTGACACAGTCAGGCCCCAGCATTTT. The rearrangement joins TRBV24-1 to TRBJ1-5, with D maybe TRBD1 (5 bases). Per the germline V gene, CDR1 is KGHDR and CDR2 is SFDVKD. V was pared by 9 bases and J by 9 bases, with 17 bases between. The CDR3 sequence is 13 residues long.